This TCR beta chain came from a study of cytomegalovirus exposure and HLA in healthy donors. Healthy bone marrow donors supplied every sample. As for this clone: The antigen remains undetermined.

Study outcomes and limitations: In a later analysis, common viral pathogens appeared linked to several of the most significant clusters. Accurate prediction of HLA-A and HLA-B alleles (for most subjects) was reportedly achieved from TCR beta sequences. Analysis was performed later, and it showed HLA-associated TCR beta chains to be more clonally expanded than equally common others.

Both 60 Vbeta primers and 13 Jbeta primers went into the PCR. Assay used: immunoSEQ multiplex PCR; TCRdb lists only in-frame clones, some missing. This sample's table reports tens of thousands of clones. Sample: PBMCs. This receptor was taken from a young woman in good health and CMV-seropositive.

In nucleotides, the CDR3 is TGCAGCGTTGCTTATCTGAACACTGAAGCTTTCTTT. It yields the protein CSVAYLNTEAFF. The chain carries TRBV29-1 and TRBJ1-1; D remains ambiguous. Germline loops: CDR1 SQVTM, CDR2 ANQGSEA. The ends were cut back, 4 bases at V and 0 bases at J, with 6 bases in the middle. This CDR3 spans 12 amino acids.